This T cell receptor beta chain was captured in a study of T-cell reconstitution after alpha-beta-depleted transplantation in children. Overall study findings and caveats: T-cell numbers and diversity one year post-transplant derived largely from freshly generated T cells. TCRbeta diversity was high at day 60 in some patients (a result of surviving recipient T cells and thymic progenitors). Expanded clones from the graft, numbering several hundred, reportedly supplied alpha-beta T cells about two months after transplant.

Unique molecular identifiers were incorporated into the prepared TCRbeta library. TCRdb re-called the PCR reads with MiXCR, one entry per CDR3 protein. This sample has approximately 85,000 distinct CDR3 sequences, with roughly an eighth found just once. A word on this clonotype: What it binds is unknown.

CDR3 length equals 14 residues. V lost 0 bases and J 0 bases, leaving 6 bases between the germline ends. Germline V gene sequence: CDR1 SGHRS, CDR2 YFSETQ. The sequence was obtained from a male patient aged 2 to 10 who had a stem cell transplant for acute lymphoblastic leukemia, so the T cells may come from the graft donor. Source: PBMCs, mostly from graft donor cells, taken 180 days after TCRalphabeta/CD19-depleted stem cell transplant. The gene calls are TRBV5-1 and TRBJ1-2; D ambiguous. CDR3 residues: CASSLEGTNYGYTF. CDR3 coding DNA: TGCGCCAGCAGCTTGGAGGGTACTAACTATGGCTACACCTTC.